The rows below give T cell receptor beta chains drawn from one sample of a study of T cell changes during pregnancy in multiple sclerosis. Measured with immunoSEQ multiplex PCR; TCRdb has only the in-frame clones, and not every one. The data show under 95,000 clones, approximately 92% seen once. The sequences come from peripheral blood, collected in the second trimester of pregnancy. These receptors were obtained from a female donor with multiple sclerosis, enrolled in a pregnancy study. The CDR3 runs from the conserved cysteine through the conserved F or W. D genes are given only for firm matches. The listing skips clone size in some rows; elsewhere it reads once, few, many or a size class.

V gene	J gene	clone size	D gene	CDR3 DNA	CDR3 protein
TRBV6-1	TRBJ1-1	.	TRBD1	TGTGCCAGCAGTGAAAGGGGGACAGGAGGCACTGAAGCTTTCTTT	CASSERGTGGTEAFF
TRBV28	TRBJ1-1	.	.	TGTGCCAGCAGTAGGGGATGGGGCACTGAAGCTTTCTTT	CASSRGWGTEAFF
TRBV30	TRBJ2-1	.	TRBD2	TGTGCCTGGAAGAGCGGGGGGGCCGCTGAGCAGTTCTTC	CAWKSGGAAEQFF
TRBV6-1	TRBJ2-1	.	TRBD2	TGTGCCAGCAGTGAAGGGACTAGCGGGGGGCAATACAATGAGCAGTTCTTC	CASSEGTSGGQYNEQFF
TRBV19	TRBJ2-1	.	.	TGTGCCAGTAGTATAGATCACCGCGCCCTCTACAATGAGCAGTTCTTC	CASSIDHRALYNEQFF
TRBV19	TRBJ1-5	.	.	TGTGCCAGTAGTACAGTAACAGGGTCGAGCAATCAGCCCCAGCATTTT	CASSTVTGSSNQPQHF
TRBV6-7	TRBJ1-1	.	.	TGTGCCAGCAACCCACCAAGGATATACAGGCGATGGGACACTGAAGCTTTCTTT	CASNPPRIYRRWDTEAFF
TRBV2	TRBJ2-1	.	.	TGTGCCAACAGGATGGGAGCATACAATGAGCAGTTCTTC	CANRMGAYNEQFF
TRBV6-5	TRBJ2-5	.	TRBD2	TGTGCCAGCAGCTTACTAGCGTCGGCGGAGACCCAGTACTTC	CASSLLASAETQYF
TRBV7-2	TRBJ2-7	.	.	TGTGCCAGCATCCAGGGAGCCGGGGGTAGCGAGCAGTACTTC	CASIQGAGGSEQYF
TRBV30	TRBJ1-4	.	TRBD1	TGTGCCTGGAGTCGGACAGGAACTAATGAAAAACTGTTTTTT	CAWSRTGTNEKLFF
TRBV15	TRBJ2-7	.	TRBD1	TGTGCCACCAGCAGAGGGGACAGGTTTACCTACGAGCAGTACTTC	CATSRGDRFTYEQYF
TRBV4-1	TRBJ1-2	.	.	TGCGCCAGCAGCCCCTTCGGTGTGCTGAGCGGCTACACCTTC	CASSPFGVLSGYTF
TRBV6-4	TRBJ2-2	.	TRBD1	TGTGCCAGCAGCGCGGGACAGGGAAACACCGGGGAGCTGTTTTTT	CASSAGQGNTGELFF
TRBV28	TRBJ1-5	.	TRBD1	TGTGCCAGCAGAACCGCCCGGGACAGATTTAGCAATCAGCCCCAGCATTTT	CASRTARDRFSNQPQHF
TRBV7-8	TRBJ1-3	.	.	TGTGCCAGCAGCTTAACCCTTAGCTCTGGAAACACCATATATTTT	CASSLTLSSGNTIYF
TRBV6-6	TRBJ1-5	.	TRBD1	TGTGCCAGCACCCAGGGGGCTGGGCAGCCCCAGCATTTT	CASTQGAGQPQHF
TRBV6-1	TRBJ2-5	.	TRBD1	TGTGCCAGCAGTGGGACAGGGGGGCCTGAGACCCAGTACTTC	CASSGTGGPETQYF
TRBV4-3	TRBJ2-2	.	TRBD1	TGCGCCAGCAGCCTAACTGCCGGGACAGGGCCCGGGGAGCTGTTTTTT	CASSLTAGTGPGELFF
TRBV18	TRBJ2-1	.	.	TGTGCCAGCTCATCATTGGACTGGAATGAGCAGTTCTTC	CASSSLDWNEQFF
TRBV6-1	TRBJ2-3	.	TRBD2	TGTGCCAGCACGGCGCGGGGGGGTAGCACAGATACGCAGTATTTT	CASTARGGSTDTQYF
TRBV5-1	TRBJ1-2	.	.	TGCGCCAGCAGCTTGGTTGGGAGCGACTATGGCTACACCTTC	CASSLVGSDYGYTF
TRBV5-6	TRBJ2-7	.	.	TGTGCCAGCAGCTTGCGGACTTACGAGCAGTACTTC	CASSLRTYEQYF
TRBV28	TRBJ2-7	.	TRBD2	TGTGCCAGCAGACTTAGCGGGGGAACCTACGAGCAGTACTTC	CASRLSGGTYEQYF
TRBV19	TRBJ2-7	.	TRBD1	TGTGCCAGTAGTATGACAGGGAGCTCCTACGAGCAGTACTTC	CASSMTGSSYEQYF
TRBV2	TRBJ2-3	.	TRBD1	TGTGCCAGCAGTGCCTCGGGACAGTACACAGATACGCAGTATTTT	CASSASGQYTDTQYF
TRBV30	TRBJ2-7	.	TRBD2	TGTGCCTGGAGTAGCGGGAGTAATCACGAGCAGTACTTC	CAWSSGSNHEQYF
TRBV28	TRBJ2-7	.	TRBD1	TGTGCCAGCAGCTCTGGGGACAGGGGATACGAGCAGTACTTC	CASSSGDRGYEQYF
TRBV6-1	TRBJ2-1	.	.	TGTGCCAGCAGTGGTTTCGGAAGAAGCGGCAATGAGCAGTTCTTC	CASSGFGRSGNEQFF
TRBV5-5	TRBJ1-4	.	.	TGTGCCAGCAGCTTGTTTTTTGAGGAAAAACTGTTTTTT	CASSLFFEEKLFF
TRBV29-1	TRBJ1-2	.	.	TGCAGCGTTCTAGGTCAGAACTATGGCTACACCTTC	CSVLGQNYGYTF
TRBV4-3	TRBJ1-5	.	.	TGCGCCAGCAGCCAGGAGGCCAGCCAGCCCCAGCATTTT	CASSQEASQPQHF
TRBV27	TRBJ2-5	.	TRBD2	TGTGCCAGCAGTGCTGCGGGACTAGTCGGTGAGACCCAGTACTTC	CASSAAGLVGETQYF
TRBV2	TRBJ1-2	few	.	TGTGCCAGCAGTGAGTCTCGCTATGGCTACACCTTC	CASSESRYGYTF
TRBV6-1	TRBJ2-1	.	.	TGTGCCAGCAGTGAAGCGCTTGAGGGTCGTGGAAATGAGCAGTTCTTC	CASSEALEGRGNEQFF
TRBV10-2	TRBJ2-7	.	.	TGCGCCAGCAGTGAGTACAGGGCCTACGAGCAGTACTTC	CASSEYRAYEQYF
TRBV9	TRBJ2-3	.	.	TGTGCCAGCAGCGTAGGCAGACTCACAGATACGCAGTATTTT	CASSVGRLTDTQYF
TRBV7-2	TRBJ2-3	.	TRBD1	TGTGCCAGCAACGGACAGGGATACACAGATACGCAGTATTTT	CASNGQGYTDTQYF
TRBV19	TRBJ2-6	.	.	TGTGCCACCAGGGGGGTCAACGTCCTGACTTTC	CATRGVNVLTF
TRBV19	TRBJ1-2	.	.	TGTGCCAGTAGTTCAGGGCCTTATGGCTACACCTTC	CASSSGPYGYTF
TRBV5-6	TRBJ1-5	.	.	TGTGCCAGCAGCTTGGGATCCCGGGGGCCCCAGCATTTT	CASSLGSRGPQHF
TRBV15	TRBJ2-1	.	TRBD2	TGTGCCACCAGCAGACTAGCGGGAGTAGGCAATGAGCAGTTCTTC	CATSRLAGVGNEQFF
TRBV7-2	TRBJ2-5	once	.	TGTGCCAGCAGCTCAACCCTGGACTACGGGGAGACCCAGTACTTC	CASSSTLDYGETQYF
TRBV30	TRBJ1-6	.	TRBD1	TGTGCCTGGAGTGCGGGACAGGGGGAATCATCGCCCCTCCACTTT	CAWSAGQGESSPLHF
TRBV7-8	TRBJ1-1	.	.	TGTGCCAGCAGCTTTGAACAGGAGCTTTACACTGAAGCTTTCTTT	CASSFEQELYTEAFF
TRBV7-3	TRBJ2-3	.	.	TGTGCCAGCAGCTTACGGTCTGGTAGCACAGATACGCAGTATTTT	CASSLRSGSTDTQYF
TRBV6-6	TRBJ2-1	.	.	TGTGCCAGCAGTCCGTTGGAGATGCAGTTCTTC	CASSPLEMQFF
TRBV6-1	TRBJ2-3	.	TRBD2	TGTGCCAGCACAGAGCGGGGGGGCACAGATACGCAGTATTTT	CASTERGGTDTQYF
TRBV5-1	TRBJ1-1	.	TRBD1	TGCGCCAGCAGCTTGGCAGGGGGATCGGATGAAGCTTTCTTT	CASSLAGGSDEAFF
TRBV9	TRBJ1-1	once	TRBD1	TGTGCCAGCAGCGTAGGGCACAGGGGGAACACTGAAGCTTTCTTT	CASSVGHRGNTEAFF
TRBV4-2	TRBJ1-1	.	TRBD1	TGTGCCAGCAGCCAAGAGGTGGCCAGGGGGGCTGAAGCTTTCTTT	CASSQEVARGAEAFF
TRBV28	TRBJ2-7	.	TRBD2	TGTGCCAGCAGTCCCCGACTAGCGGGAAACCCCTACGAGCAGTACTTC	CASSPRLAGNPYEQYF
TRBV6-1	TRBJ1-1	.	.	TGTGCCAGCAGTGAGGGGGCAGGCTGGAACACTGAAGCTTTCTTT	CASSEGAGWNTEAFF
TRBV7-2	TRBJ2-1	.	.	TGTGCCAGCAGTTCTAGTCCTTTAAGAGCGACTAGTGGTAATGAGCAGTTCTTC	CASSSSPLRATSGNEQFF
TRBV27	TRBJ2-7	.	.	TGTGCCAGCAGTTTAGCCCGACATCCGACCTACGAGCAGTACTTC	CASSLARHPTYEQYF
TRBV28	TRBJ1-1	.	.	TGTGCCAGCAGTCCTTACGGGGGGACTGAAGCTTTCTTT	CASSPYGGTEAFF
TRBV6-1	TRBJ1-5	.	.	TGTGCCAGCAGTGAACAACCGAGCCAGCCCCAGCATTTT	CASSEQPSQPQHF
TRBV7-6	TRBJ2-7	.	.	TGTGCCAGCAGCTTAAGCCCTTCGGGGGTCGGGCGCTCCTACGAGCAGTACTTC	CASSLSPSGVGRSYEQYF
TRBV15	TRBJ1-2	.	.	TGTGCCACCAGCAGCCGACAGGAATATGGCTACACCTTC	CATSSRQEYGYTF